The 22 T cell receptor beta chains listed next were all sequenced from one sample in a study of blood T cell repertoires in COVID-19 (dated by TCRdb to 2018 to 2021). The receptor library was made with the immunoSEQ multiplex PCR assay. TCRdb carries this immuneACCESS record with in-frame sequences only. Its versions omit some clonotypes, under half of them owing to an unresolved V gene in the studies checked, with the rest unexplained. Recorded for this sample are roughly 130,000 clones; approximately 83% of them occurred a single time. The ten largest account for 9.5% to 10% of the sample. Sequences were obtained from peripheral blood. These receptors originate from a man between 40 and 49 years old with active or convalescent COVID-19.

This chain connects TRBV30 to TRBJ2-5, with 8 bases lining up with TRBD1. This CDR3 is built from 13 residues. Germline V CDR1 and CDR2: GTSNPN, SVGIG (reference sequence). Unmatched junction bases numbered 5, after V lost 2 bases and J lost 6 bases. The CDR3 region has the DNA TGTGCCTGGAGTACTGACAGGGGTCAGACCCAGTACTTC. This encodes CAWSTDRGQTQYF.

The gene calls are TRBV3-1 (or the pseudogene TRBV3-2) and TRBJ1-1; TRBD1 is a possible D gene (5 bases). This CDR3 spans 12 amino acids. V shed 7 bases and J shed 7 bases, with 13 bases lying between them. Germline V gene sequence: CDR1 LGHDT, CDR2 YNNKEL (reference sequence). The CDR3 DNA sequence: TGTGCCAGCACCCCGGGGGGAATTGAAGCTTTCTTT. Its protein is CASTPGGIEAFF.

This clone occurred once. CDR3 nucleotide sequence: TGTGCCAGCAGTTCTTTCCTTCCAGTCCTCTCCTACGAGCAGTACTTC. It encodes CASSSFLPVLSYEQYF. The J gene is TRBJ2-7, the V gene TRBV6-5, with D hard to call. CDR1 MNHEY and CDR2 SVGAGI come from the germline V gene. The CDR3 length is 16 residues. V gave up 4 bases and J gave up 0 bases, with 16 bases separating them.

This chain uses TRBV4-3 with TRBJ2-2; 11 positions agree with TRBD2. The V gene end was trimmed by 2 bases and the J gene end by 2 bases; junction bases not matched to a gene: 4. The CDR3 is made up of 17 amino acids. The germline V gene encodes CDR1 LGHNA and CDR2 YSLEER. CDR3 loop: CASSQSSGGYNTGELFF. For the CDR3, the DNA is TGCGCCAGCAGCCAATCTAGCGGGGGGTATAACACCGGGGAGCTGTTTTTT.

This chain joins TRBV6-2 or TRBV6-3 and TRBJ2-2; D uncertain. The CDR3 extends over 16 amino acids. CDR1 is MNHEY and CDR2 is SVGEGT in the germline V gene. Trimming pared 6 bases from V and 1 base from J, leaving 15 bases between. The CDR3 is CASSLYDMRNTGELFF. CDR3 coding DNA: TGTGCCAGCAGCCTGTATGACATGAGGAACACCGGGGAGCTGTTTTTT.

The V call is TRBV27, the J call TRBJ1-2; possibly TRBD1 for D (5 bases). This CDR3 comprises 14 residues. Germline loops: CDR1 MNHEY, CDR2 SMNVEV (reference sequence). With 3 bases removed from V and 8 bases from J, the gap between germline ends came to 16 bases. Here the CDR3 reads CASSFGPTGLGYTF. The CDR3 DNA sequence: TGTGCCAGCAGTTTTGGACCTACAGGTTTAGGCTACACCTTC.

The V gene is TRBV6-5, the J gene TRBJ2-3; 8 bases agree with TRBD2. Germline V CDR1 and CDR2: MNHEY, SVGAGI. J lost 5 bases, V lost 1 base, and 5 bases had no gene match. CDR3 size: 15 residues. The CDR3 DNA follows: TGTGCCAGCAGTTACTTTGCGGGGGGCAAAGATACGCAGTATTTT. Its protein product is CASSYFAGGKDTQYF.

The V gene is TRBV11-2, the J gene TRBJ1-3; 7 nucleotides match TRBD1. The CDR3 runs 15 residues. Per germline, CDR1 SGHAT and CDR2 FQNNGV. The J segment lost 2 bases and the V segment lost 1 base, leaving 2 bases of the junction unmatched. DNA for the CDR3: TGTGCCAGCAGCTTAGTAGGGACAGCTGGAAACACCATATATTTT. Amino acids: CASSLVGTAGNTIYF.

The chain links TRBV11-2 to TRBJ2-1; D is perhaps TRBD2 (6 bases). Germline CDR1 is SGHAT and CDR2 is FQNNGV. CDR3 length: 15 amino acids. Trimming shortened V by 7 bases and J by 0 bases, and 13 bases separated the two germline ends. The CDR3 is CASTLAGSSYNEQFF. CDR3 nucleotide sequence: TGTGCCAGCACCTTGGCCGGGAGCTCCTACAATGAGCAGTTCTTC.

The V call is TRBV7-2, the J call TRBJ1-4; TRBD1 might be the D (5 bases). With 1 base removed from V and 2 bases from J, the gap between germline ends came to 11 bases. The length of the CDR3 is 16 residues. Germline assignment: CDR1 SGHTA and CDR2 FQGNSA. The CDR3 region is CASSLEIGGTNEKLFF. In DNA, the CDR3 is TGTGCCAGCAGCTTAGAGATTGGGGGGACTAATGAAAAACTGTTTTTT. Full variable domain (outside the CDR3, taken from reference TRBV7-2 and TRBJ1-4): GAGVSQSPSNKVTEKGKDVELRCDPISGHTALYWYRQSLGQGLEFLIYFQGNSAPDKSGLPSDRFSAERTGGSVSTLTIQRTQQEDSAVYLCASSLEIGGTNEKLFFGSGTQLSVL.

This chain uses TRBV7-2 with TRBJ1-5; a possible D gene is TRBD1 (5 bases). Germline V gene lookup returns CDR1 SGHTA and CDR2 FQGNSA. Trimming removed 1 base at V and 5 bases at J, with 12 bases between. CDR3 length equals 15 residues. CDR3 sequence: CASSLEAGLHQPQHF. Here the CDR3 DNA reads TGTGCCAGCAGCTTAGAAGCGGGGCTCCATCAGCCCCAGCATTTT.

The DNA for the CDR3 is TGTGCCAGCAGCCAAGATACCGGGAACGGCTACACCTTC. Its protein product is CASSQDTGNGYTF. The chain uses TRBV4-2 and TRBJ1-2, with D hard to call. This CDR3 has 13 residues. Trimming took off 0 bases at V and 8 bases at J, with 10 bases between the two ends. Germline CDR1 is LGHNA and CDR2 is YNFKEQ.

The J gene is TRBJ2-5, the V gene TRBV29-1, with D maybe TRBD1 (5 bases). This CDR3 spans 16 amino acids. Between the trimmed V and J ends, which lost 4 bases and 1 base, there was a span of 19 bases. CDR1 SQVTM and CDR2 ANQGSEA come from the germline V gene. The CDR3 reads CSVVGIVGRAQETQYF. Here the CDR3 DNA reads TGCAGCGTTGTTGGGATTGTGGGCAGGGCCCAAGAGACCCAGTACTTC.

This chain uses TRBV9 with TRBJ2-3; 7 bases line up with TRBD1. Germline CDR1 is SGDLS and CDR2 is YYNGEE. The CDR3 is 13 amino acids. Trimming took 4 bases from V and 6 from J; bases not matched to a gene: 5. CDR3 residues: CASSPYRGDTQYF. In nucleotides, the CDR3 is TGTGCCAGCAGCCCTTACAGGGGTGATACGCAGTATTTT.

The chain joins TRBV7-3 to TRBJ2-2, with D possibly matching TRBD1 (6 bases). The V and J ends lost 2 bases and 1 base respectively, with 11 bases between them. This CDR3 has 16 amino acids. Germline V gene data show CDR1 as SGHTA and CDR2 as FQGTGA. CDR3 loop: CASSLSTGWNTGELFF. CDR3 nucleotide sequence: TGTGCCAGCAGCTTATCTACAGGGTGGAACACCGGGGAGCTGTTTTTT.

This chain connects TRBV18 to TRBJ2-7; possible D gene TRBD2, 5 bases. Trimming took off 6 bases at V and 4 bases at J, with 16 bases between the two ends. CDR3 size: 14 residues. Germline CDR1 and CDR2: KGHSH and LQKENI. The CDR3 bases are TGTGCCAGCTCCGGTGGACGGGATTCTTACGAGCAGTACTTC. Translating gives CASSGGRDSYEQYF.

The rearrangement uses TRBV7-8 and TRBJ1-5; D is perhaps TRBD1 (6 bases). Deletions cut 6 bases from V and 5 bases from J, with 17 bases between. The CDR3 totals 15 residues. Germline V lookup: CDR1 SGHVS, CDR2 FQNEAQ. CDR3 loop: CASSQRDKGYQPQHF. The CDR3 nucleotides read TGTGCCAGCAGTCAAAGGGACAAGGGCTATCAGCCCCAGCATTTT.

The chain links TRBV7-2 to TRBJ2-7, with TRBD1 identical over 11 bases. Germline V gene data show CDR1 as SGHTA and CDR2 as FQGNSA. The ends lost 0 bases at V and 6 bases at J; junction bases unmatched: 10. This CDR3 comprises 17 residues. The CDR3 DNA reads as TGTGCCAGCAGCTTAGCAAGCGGAGGACAGGGGGCGTTCGAGCAGTACTTC. Encoded protein: CASSLASGGQGAFEQYF.

This chain joins TRBV19 and TRBJ1-5; 7 bases map to TRBD1. CDR1 is LNHDA and CDR2 is SQIVND in the germline V gene (reference sequence). The CDR3 consists of 15 residues. Trimming removed 7 bases from V and 5 bases from J; junction bases left unmatched: 11. The CDR3 DNA reads TGTGCCAGTACTCTCGTCAACAGGGGTTATCAGCCCCAGCATTTT. Translated, it gives CASTLVNRGYQPQHF.

On this clone: One junction end disagrees with the germline gene, perhaps due to a read error. V and J are TRBV7-7 and TRBJ2-2; D perhaps matches TRBD1 (6 bases). The germline CDR1 and CDR2 sequences are SSHAT and FNYEAQ (reference sequence). The CDR3 extends over 15 amino acids. The CDR3: CASSPGGQNTGELFF. As DNA, the CDR3 is TGTGCTAGCAGTCCTGGGGGACAAAACACCGGGGAGCTGTTTTTT.

This clone was seen just once. The V gene is TRBV10-3, the J gene TRBJ2-7, with 10 bases that match TRBD1. The CDR3 length is 14 residues. The germline gives CDR1 ENHRY, CDR2 SYGVKD. Unmatched junction bases numbered 7, after V lost 6 bases and J lost 5 bases. The DNA for the CDR3 is TGTGCCATCAGGCCGGGACAGGGGTCCCACGAGCAGTACTTC. This codes for CAIRPGQGSHEQYF.

This clone came up a few times. The V and J genes are TRBV4-1 and TRBJ2-7; D is undetermined. Trimming took 3 bases from V and 3 from J, leaving 12 bases between them. The CDR3 spans 14 residues. Germline loops: CDR1 MGHRA, CDR2 YSYEKL. CDR3 in DNA: TGCGCCAGCAGCCAGAGCTTCGACAACTACGAGCAGTACTTC. It is translated as CASSQSFDNYEQYF.